This T cell receptor (beta chain) was sequenced for a study of cytomegalovirus exposure and HLA in healthy donors (dated by TCRdb to about 2017). About the investigation overall: An earlier analysis of about 530 of the donors reported approximately 280 Gb of sequence data and 95 million to 140 million unique TCR beta sequences obtained from approximately 180 million T cells. Roughly 300 gigabases of sequencing data and tens of millions of unique TCR sequences were included in an early release covering several hundred HLA-typed donors. Of the roughly 400 genotyped donors, 75% to 85% were placed in the genetic ancestry cluster associated with self-reported Caucasian donors. The study aimed to test whether signatures of past pathogen exposure could be identified by cataloging public T cell receptors. The study profiled the T cell repertoires of more than 500 subjects by immunosequencing and related them to cytomegalovirus serostatus. In addition to the first cohort of 500 to 850 subjects, a separate validation cohort of approximately 120 different subjects was used. To predict cytomegalovirus infection status, the study brought together high-throughput TCR immunosequencing, statistical association of individual TCRs with disease status, and machine learning. A later analysis re-analyzed previously published TCR beta repertoires from 550 to 700 donors and added high-resolution HLA genotyping to study TCR occurrence patterns. The later analysis used no new phenotypic data to find candidate immune exposures, relying instead on TCR beta sequences and their occurrence across donors. An earlier analysis of around 580 of the donors used high-throughput TCR beta sequencing to judge whether each TCR beta V gene segment behaved as functional or pseudogenic. Alongside the repertoire data, information on donor age, sex, ethnicity and CMV serostatus was compiled. A later genetic analysis took genome-wide SNP genotypes for about 55% of the roughly 700 donors and used that subset as a discovery cohort. Every discovery cohort repertoire had been produced on one sequencing platform. Class I and class II HLA loci were covered by the typing at four-digit resolution. Typing coverage varied by locus: 629-630 donors for A, B, C, DRB1 and DQB1; some 520 for DQA1; about 600 for DPA1; roughly 450 for DPB1. Roughly 5 DR-DQ haplotypes were treated as single units for association and clustering because of strong linkage in the cohort. On average, 235,054 unique TCR beta nucleotide sequences were sequenced per donor among 300 to 500 genotyped donors of the cohort, with roughly 20% of those sequences being non-productive.

Here is what the overall study found, with its caveats: Linkage disequilibrium might explain the correlated functional status among segregating V segments, but an unknown experimental factor could not be excluded. A later analysis found that TCR association rates varied across HLA loci, with DRB1 alleles showing the most associated TCRs and HLA-C alleles the fewest. Roughly uniform sequencing depth across donors was assumed in presence/absence analyses, although this assumption may not hold. Only TCR beta chains were sequenced in this cohort, and the absence of alpha or paired-chain data limited detectable features. In a later analysis, around 15,000 TCR beta sequences were associated with specific HLA alleles at a false discovery rate of 0.05. Most TCR sequences were seen in very few donors, while some public TCRs were found in many individuals. A further reported finding was that TCR beta sequences accurately predicted the HLA-A and HLA-B alleles for most subjects in the first cohort. CMV serostatus was the only immune exposure information available for the cohort. Strong co-occurrence of HLA alleles, especially DR and DQ, made assigning TCR associations to individual alleles difficult. Broadly in line with IMGT annotations, most TCR beta V segments showed up in productive rearrangements about 87% or about 30% of the time in an earlier analysis of 587 of the donors. HLA typing was unavailable for some donors at each locus, so association tests used only the typed subset. In both the original and validation cohorts, the classifier was reported to diagnose cytomegalovirus status with high specificity and sensitivity. A group of highly shared sequence variants was considered likely to be a technical artifact of the sequencing pipeline. The authors suggested that the approach could potentially be extended to other disease states and immunological phenotypes. A later analysis found that most CMV-associated TCR beta chains appeared HLA-restricted, with HLA associations seemingly driven largely by CMV exposure. According to a later analysis, parvovirus B19, influenza, CMV and Epstein-Barr virus appeared linked to several top co-occurrence clusters. A later genetic analysis associated a missense DCLRE1C variant with V-gene and J-gene trimming of TCR beta chains, and an independent cohort replicated the association. A total of around 150 TCR beta chains were listed by the study as associated with cytomegalovirus. Some IMGT-functional V segments, including TRBV6-2 and TRBV6-3, could not be distinguished by the 87-base-pair reads and were therefore excluded. In a later genetic analysis, fewer N-insertions in productive TCRs were reported among donors in an Asian-associated ancestry cluster than the approximately 710-donor mean. In a later analysis, HLA-associated TCR beta chains were found to be more clonally expanded and to have lower generation probabilities than equally common non-associated chains. Because counts were too low, 15 to 20 rarely observed V segments, including chromosome 9 orphons, were left out of the earlier analysis of over 550 of the donors. In vitro tests confirmed that three of the cytomegalovirus-associated TCR beta chains recognize cytomegalovirus antigens.

About this clone: Its antigen remains unidentified. There are no base qualities to consult, and no much larger clone falls within one base.

In total, around 600 healthy bone marrow donors made up the cohort. All cohort members were sampled while nominally healthy, although unrecorded immune exposures were likely present. The donor tested CMV seronegative, placing the donor among the 352 seronegative members of the cohort. A peripheral blood sample was provided by each donor, and peripheral blood mononuclear cells were used for TCR beta sequencing. The Qiagen DNeasy Blood Extraction Kit was used to extract genomic DNA from the blood cell samples. Preparation of the library involved the immunoSEQ multiplex PCR assay. For the multiplex PCR, a mixture combining 60 forward primers for TCR Vbeta segments and 13 reverse primers for TCR Jbeta segments was used. A multiplex PCR assay on genomic DNA amplified the CDR3 region of rearranged TCR beta genes. On the Illumina HiSeq System, the amplified TCR beta libraries were sequenced as 87-base-pair reads. As for the authors' bioinformatics: In a later analysis, some 80 million unique TCR beta chains were counted across the roughly 610 repertoires, and about 10 million of these chains were shared by at least two donors. To remove PCR and sequencing errors, raw reads were error-corrected and collapsed into unique sequences using a nearest-neighbor algorithm that merged closely related sequences. To assign V, D and J gene segments, CDR3 sequences were aligned to IMGT reference sequences. For a sequence to be retained, a match of at least six nucleotides to both a V gene segment and a J gene segment was required. A rearrangement counted as productive if the CDR3 had no stop codons and remained in frame with V and J, and every other rearrangement counted as non-productive. Following IMGT convention, CDR3 was defined as the stretch from the second conserved V-encoded cysteine up to the conserved J-encoded phenylalanine. In an earlier analysis of more than 550 of the donors, sequences lacking an unambiguous match to a single V gene segment were excluded. In an earlier analysis of approximately 590 of the donors, V segments were called functional above 56.7% productive rearrangements and were called segregating when the between-donor standard deviation exceeded 5%. To diagnose cytomegalovirus status from the catalog of TCR beta chain sequences, a statistical classification framework was built. A later analysis assigned V and J genes by comparing TCR nucleotide sequences with IMGT/GENE-DB human TR gene sequences. Using the TCRdist pipeline, a later analysis assigned CDR3 sequences along with most-parsimonious VDJ recombination scenarios. In a later analysis, each TCR beta chain was defined by its CDR3 amino acid sequence together with its V-gene family, and reads lacking a unique V-gene family were excluded. To address suspected cross-contamination and a sequencing artifact, a later analysis removed 450 to 700 highly shared, low-generation-probability nucleotide sequences. In a later analysis, a clonal expansion index for each public chain was calculated from normalized within-repertoire ranks of inferred template counts. A later analysis computed generation probabilities with a VDJ recombination model fitted to out-of-frame rearrangements, and checked the results against IGoR. In a later analysis, TCR-TCR, TCR-HLA and TCR-CMV co-occurrence was scored with hypergeometric tests, and a repertoire-size bias correction was applied to TCR pairs. In a later analysis, false discovery rates were estimated by permuting HLA or CMV assignments 20 times. In a later analysis, co-occurring TCRs were grouped using DBSCAN, and TCRdist sequence similarity was added for clustering within HLA-allele-positive subsets. Co-occurrence clustering excluded repertoires with fewer than 30,000 or more than 120,000 public chains, plus five with anomalous nucleotide sharing. In its TCRdb copy, this immuneACCESS table keeps in-frame sequences only and misses some clones. Where compared with another copy, unresolved V genes explain less than half of these, and the others have no known cause. That table is the source of V, J and clone size, and D and trimming were worked out from the DNA. For this sample the table gives about 190,000 clones, of which over 70% were detected only once. Of the sample, 1% to 1.5% falls within the top ten clones.

In the germline V gene, CDR1 corresponds to MNHEY and CDR2 to SVGAGI. The CDR3 numbers 14 residues from cysteine through phenylalanine. Of all the DNA, just the CDR3 is kept, 42 bases in frame from base 1. After removal of 7 bases from V and 2 bases from J, the junction retains 7 bases not matched to a gene. Sequenced: PBMCs. This clonotype was sampled from a man in his thirties or forties in good health and CMV-seronegative. The rearrangement combines TRBV6-5 with TRBJ2-7, and 8 junctional nucleotides match TRBD2. The nucleotide sequence is given as TGTGCCAGCACCCCAACGGGGGGGGCCTACGAGCAGTACTTC. Its translation reads: CASTPTGGAYEQYF.